This T cell receptor (beta chain) came from a study of CD8 T cells in Susac syndrome. Concerning this clonotype: The antigen remains unidentified.

TCR beta from blood CD8+ and CD4+ T cells was sequenced. With random hexamers, roughly 0.5 to 1 ug RNA was reverse transcribed. In TCRdb, the immunoSEQ multiplex PCR reads were re-called with MiXCR into one record per CDR3 protein. The table records some 100,000 distinct CDR3 sequences, roughly 95% of them present only once. Study findings and constraints: The study admitted that it had a relatively small number of individuals in its TCR sequencing and HLA analysis.

This CDR3 has 17 amino acids. V gave up 0 bases and J gave up 1 base, with 14 bases separating them. Per germline, CDR1 KGHSH and CDR2 LQKENI. The chain links TRBV18 to TRBJ2-3; TRBD1 or TRBD2 may be the D gene (6 bases each). This receptor was taken from a human donor in good health. The sample was CD4+ T cells from PBMCs. CDR3 sequence reads: CASSPPGGSKGTDTQYF. CDR3 DNA: TGTGCCAGCTCACCACCGGGGGGCTCAAAGGGCACAGATACGCAGTATTTT.